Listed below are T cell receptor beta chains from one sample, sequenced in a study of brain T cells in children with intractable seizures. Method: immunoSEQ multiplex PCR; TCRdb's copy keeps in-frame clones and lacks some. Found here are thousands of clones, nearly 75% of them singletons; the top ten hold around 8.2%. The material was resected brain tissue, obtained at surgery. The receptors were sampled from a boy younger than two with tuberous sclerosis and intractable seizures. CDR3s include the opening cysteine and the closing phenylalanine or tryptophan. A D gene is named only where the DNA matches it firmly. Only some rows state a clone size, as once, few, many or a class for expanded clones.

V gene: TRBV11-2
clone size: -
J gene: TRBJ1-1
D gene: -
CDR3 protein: CASSLVKGGVTEAFF
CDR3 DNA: TGTGCCAGCAGCTTAGTCAAAGGGGGGGTCACTGAAGCTTTCTTT

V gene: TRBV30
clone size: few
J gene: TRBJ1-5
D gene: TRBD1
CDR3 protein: CAWETGEDQPQHF
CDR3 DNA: TGTGCCTGGGAGACAGGGGAGGATCAGCCCCAGCATTTT

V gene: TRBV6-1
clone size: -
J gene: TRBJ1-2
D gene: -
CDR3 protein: CASLDINYGYTF
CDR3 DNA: TGTGCCAGCTTGGACATTAACTATGGCTACACCTTC

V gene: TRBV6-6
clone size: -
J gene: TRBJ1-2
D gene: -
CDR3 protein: CALGTIDGYTF
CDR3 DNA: TGTGCCCTGGGGACGATCGATGGCTACACCTTC

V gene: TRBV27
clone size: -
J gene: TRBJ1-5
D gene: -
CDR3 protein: CASSSRPGGDQPQHF
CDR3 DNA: TGTGCCAGCAGTTCCCGGCCGGGAGGCGATCAGCCCCAGCATTTT

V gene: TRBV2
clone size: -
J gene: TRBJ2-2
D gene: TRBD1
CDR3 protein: CASSSLDRGPTGELFF
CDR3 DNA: TGTGCCAGCAGCTCCCTTGACAGGGGGCCCACCGGGGAGCTGTTTTTT

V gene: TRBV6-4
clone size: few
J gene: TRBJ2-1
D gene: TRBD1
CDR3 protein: CASSDSRDRQFF
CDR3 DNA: TGTGCCAGCAGTGACTCCCGGGACAGGCAGTTCTTC

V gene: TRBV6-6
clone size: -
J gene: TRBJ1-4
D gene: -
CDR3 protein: CASLTYEKLFF
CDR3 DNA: TGTGCCAGCTTGACATATGAAAAACTGTTTTTT

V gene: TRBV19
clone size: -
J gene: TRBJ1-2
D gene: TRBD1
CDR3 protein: CASNPGTGVGYTF
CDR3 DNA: TGTGCCAGTAACCCCGGGACAGGGGTCGGCTACACCTTC

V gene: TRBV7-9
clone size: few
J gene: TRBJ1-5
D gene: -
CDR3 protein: CASSLTGPGQPQHF
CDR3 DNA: TGTGCCAGCAGCCTTACAGGGCCGGGGCAGCCCCAGCATTTT

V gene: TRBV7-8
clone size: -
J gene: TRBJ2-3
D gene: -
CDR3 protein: CASSRPTKGTSTDTQYF
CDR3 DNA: TGTGCCAGCAGCCGCCCCACCAAAGGAACTAGCACAGATACGCAGTATTTT

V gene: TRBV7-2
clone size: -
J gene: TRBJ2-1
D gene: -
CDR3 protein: CASSEYSNEQFF
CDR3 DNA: TGTGCCAGCAGCGAATACAGCAATGAGCAGTTCTTC

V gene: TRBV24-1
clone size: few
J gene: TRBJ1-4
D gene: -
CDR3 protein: CATSDFKGRLDEKLFF
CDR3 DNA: TGTGCCACCAGTGATTTTAAGGGGCGGTTAGATGAAAAACTGTTTTTT

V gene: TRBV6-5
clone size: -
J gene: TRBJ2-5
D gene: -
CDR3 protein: CASSYSGLETQYF
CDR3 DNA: TGTGCCAGCAGTTACTCTGGACTAGAGACCCAGTACTTC

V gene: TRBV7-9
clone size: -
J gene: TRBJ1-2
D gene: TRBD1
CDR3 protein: CASSFKGGDYGYTF
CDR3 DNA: TGTGCCAGCAGCTTTAAAGGGGGCGACTATGGCTACACCTTC

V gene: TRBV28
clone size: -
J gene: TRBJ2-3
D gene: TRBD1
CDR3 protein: CASSLPGTGTDTQYF
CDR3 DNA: TGTGCCAGCAGTTTACCCGGGACAGGCACAGATACGCAGTATTTT

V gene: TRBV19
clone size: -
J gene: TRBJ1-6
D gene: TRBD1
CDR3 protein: CASSISDRGNSPLHF
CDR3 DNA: TGTGCCAGTAGTATCAGTGACAGGGGGAATTCACCCCTCCACTTT

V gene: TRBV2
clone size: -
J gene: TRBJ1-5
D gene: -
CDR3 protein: CASSHGRAGEPQHF
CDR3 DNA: TGTGCCAGCAGCCACGGACGGGCGGGAGAGCCCCAGCATTTT

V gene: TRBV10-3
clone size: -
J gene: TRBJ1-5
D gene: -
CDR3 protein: CAISTRDTYSNQPQHF
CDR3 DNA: TGTGCCATCAGTACCCGGGACACTTATAGCAATCAGCCCCAGCATTTT

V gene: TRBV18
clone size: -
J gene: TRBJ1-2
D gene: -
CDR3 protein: CASSPALGSWDYGYTF
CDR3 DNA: TGTGCCAGCTCACCCGCCTTGGGGTCGTGGGACTATGGCTACACCTTC

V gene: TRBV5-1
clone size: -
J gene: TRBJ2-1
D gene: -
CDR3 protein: CASSVGIGGRGRVYEQFF
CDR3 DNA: TGCGCCAGCAGCGTGGGAATAGGGGGGCGAGGTCGGGTGTATGAGCAGTTCTTC

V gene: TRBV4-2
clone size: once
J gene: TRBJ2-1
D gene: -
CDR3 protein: CASSHNSGSSYNEQFF
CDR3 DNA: TGTGCCAGCAGCCATAATTCGGGGAGCTCCTACAATGAGCAGTTCTTC

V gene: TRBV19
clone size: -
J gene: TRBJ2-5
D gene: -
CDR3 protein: CASSRGQETQYF
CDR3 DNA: TGTGCCAGTAGTAGGGGGCAAGAGACCCAGTACTTC

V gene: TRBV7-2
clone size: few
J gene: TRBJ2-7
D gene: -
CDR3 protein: CASSLALRYEQYF
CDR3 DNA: TGTGCCAGCAGCTTAGCGCTGCGCTACGAGCAGTACTTC

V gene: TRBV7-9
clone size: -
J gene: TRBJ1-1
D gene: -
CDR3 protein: CASSLGGGTEAFF
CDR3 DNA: TGTGCCAGCAGCTTAGGGGGGGGCACTGAAGCTTTCTTT

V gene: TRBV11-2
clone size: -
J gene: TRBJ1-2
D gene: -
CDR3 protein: CASSLASGGHVYGYTF
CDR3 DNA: TGTGCCAGCAGCTTAGCTTCGGGAGGACACGTATATGGCTACACCTTC

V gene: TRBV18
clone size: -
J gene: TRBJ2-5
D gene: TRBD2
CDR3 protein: CARPLGREETQYF
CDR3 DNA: TGTGCCAGGCCCCTTGGGAGGGAGGAGACCCAGTACTTC

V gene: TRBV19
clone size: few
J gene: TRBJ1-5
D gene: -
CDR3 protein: CASSMEGLSNQPQHF
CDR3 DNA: TGTGCCAGTAGTATGGAAGGTCTTAGCAATCAGCCCCAGCATTTT

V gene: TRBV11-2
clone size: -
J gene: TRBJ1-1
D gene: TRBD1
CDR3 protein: CASSLARGLGYTEAFF
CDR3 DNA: TGTGCCAGCAGCTTGGCCAGGGGGCTCGGATACACTGAAGCTTTCTTT

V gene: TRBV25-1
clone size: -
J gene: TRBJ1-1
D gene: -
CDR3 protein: CASTRGGVRTEAFF
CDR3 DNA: TGTGCCAGCACCCGCGGCGGGGTACGGACTGAAGCTTTCTTT

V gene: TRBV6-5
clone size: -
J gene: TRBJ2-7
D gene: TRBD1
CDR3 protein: CATERPGQGYEQYF
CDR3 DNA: TGTGCCACCGAGAGACCGGGACAGGGCTACGAGCAGTACTTC

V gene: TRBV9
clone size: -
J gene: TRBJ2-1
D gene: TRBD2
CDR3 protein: CASTHSGNPYNEQFF
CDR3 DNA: TGTGCCAGCACCCATAGCGGGAACCCCTACAATGAGCAGTTCTTC

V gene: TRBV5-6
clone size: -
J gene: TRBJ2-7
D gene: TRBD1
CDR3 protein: CASSYPDRSEQYF
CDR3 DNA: TGTGCCAGCAGCTACCCGGACAGGTCGGAGCAGTACTTC

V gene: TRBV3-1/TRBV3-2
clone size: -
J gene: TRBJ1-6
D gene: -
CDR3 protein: CASSLRAGRNSPLHF
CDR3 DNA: TGTGCCAGCAGCCTCAGAGCAGGGCGCAATTCACCCCTCCACTTT

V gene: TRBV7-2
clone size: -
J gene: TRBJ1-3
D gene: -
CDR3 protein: CASSLERGSGNTIYF
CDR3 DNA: TGTGCCAGCAGCTTAGAGCGCGGCTCTGGAAACACCATATATTTT

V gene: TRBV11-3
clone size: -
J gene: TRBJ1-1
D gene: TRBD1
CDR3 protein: CASSLTGVENTEAFF
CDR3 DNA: TGTGCCAGCAGCTTGACAGGGGTGGAGAACACTGAAGCTTTCTTT

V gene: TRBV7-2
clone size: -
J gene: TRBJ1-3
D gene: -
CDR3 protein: CASSRTQPSGNTIYF
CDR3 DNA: TGTGCCAGCAGCCGTACCCAGCCCTCTGGAAACACCATATATTTT

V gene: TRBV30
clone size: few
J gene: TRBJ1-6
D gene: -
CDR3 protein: CAWSVHSSYNSPLHF
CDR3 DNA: TGTGCCTGGAGTGTACACAGCTCCTATAATTCACCCCTCCACTTT

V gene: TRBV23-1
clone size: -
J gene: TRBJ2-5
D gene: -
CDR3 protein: CASKGGGPKTQYF
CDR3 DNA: TGCGCCAGCAAGGGTGGTGGGCCCAAGACCCAGTACTTC

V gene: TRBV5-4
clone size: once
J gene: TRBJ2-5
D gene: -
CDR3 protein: CASSRQSLYQETQYF
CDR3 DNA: TGTGCCAGCAGCCGACAGAGTTTGTACCAAGAGACCCAGTACTTC

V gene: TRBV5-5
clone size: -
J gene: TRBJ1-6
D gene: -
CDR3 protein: CASSPDGLQRSYNSPLHF
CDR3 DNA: TGTGCCAGCAGCCCGGACGGTTTGCAGCGCTCCTATAATTCACCCCTCCACTTT

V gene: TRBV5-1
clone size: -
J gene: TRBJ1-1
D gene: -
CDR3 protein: CASSLGVSSTEAFF
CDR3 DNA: TGCGCCAGCAGCTTGGGAGTGAGTTCAACTGAAGCTTTCTTT

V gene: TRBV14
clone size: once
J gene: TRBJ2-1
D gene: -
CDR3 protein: CASSQETASWVVYNEQFF
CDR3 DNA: TGTGCCAGCAGCCAAGAAACCGCTAGCTGGGTCGTCTACAATGAGCAGTTCTTC

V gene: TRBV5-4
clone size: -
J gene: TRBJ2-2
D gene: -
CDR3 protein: CASTPNAGTGELFF
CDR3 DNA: TGTGCCAGCACCCCTAATGCGGGTACCGGGGAGCTGTTTTTT

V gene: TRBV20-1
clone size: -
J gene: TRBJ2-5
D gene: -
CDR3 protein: CSATSQETQYF
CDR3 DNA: TGCAGTGCTACTAGCCAAGAGACCCAGTACTTC

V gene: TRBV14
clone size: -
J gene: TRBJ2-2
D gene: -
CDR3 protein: CASSHNAGELFF
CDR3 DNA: TGTGCCAGCAGCCATAACGCCGGGGAGCTGTTTTTT

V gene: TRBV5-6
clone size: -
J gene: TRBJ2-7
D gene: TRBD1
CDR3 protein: CASRRDSMTYEQYF
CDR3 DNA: TGTGCCAGCAGAAGGGACAGCATGACCTACGAGCAGTACTTC

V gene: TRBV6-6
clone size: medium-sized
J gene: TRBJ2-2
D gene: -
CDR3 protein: CAIKINTGELFF
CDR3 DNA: TGTGCCATTAAAATCAACACCGGGGAGCTGTTTTTT

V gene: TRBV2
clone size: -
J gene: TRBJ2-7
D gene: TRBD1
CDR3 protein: CASWDRAYEQYF
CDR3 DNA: TGTGCCAGTTGGGACAGGGCCTACGAGCAGTACTTC

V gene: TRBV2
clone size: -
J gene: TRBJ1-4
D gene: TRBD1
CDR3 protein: CAYDTGQADEKLFF
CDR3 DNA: TGTGCCTATGATACGGGACAGGCGGACGAAAAACTGTTTTTT

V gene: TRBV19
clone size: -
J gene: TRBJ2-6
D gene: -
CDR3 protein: CASSKMVDSGANVLTF
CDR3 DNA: TGTGCCAGTAGTAAAATGGTTGACTCTGGGGCCAACGTCCTGACTTTC

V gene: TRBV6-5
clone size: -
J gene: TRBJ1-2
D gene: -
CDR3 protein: CASTLKRGYGYTF
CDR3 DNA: TGTGCCAGCACCTTAAAAAGGGGCTATGGCTACACCTTC

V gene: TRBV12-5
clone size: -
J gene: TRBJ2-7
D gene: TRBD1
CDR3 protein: CASGSPDRDRGRYEQYF
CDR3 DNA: TGTGCTAGTGGTAGCCCGGACCGGGACAGGGGGCGTTACGAGCAGTACTTC

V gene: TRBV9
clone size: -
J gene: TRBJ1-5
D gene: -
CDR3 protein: CASSVGQGNQPQHF
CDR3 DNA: TGTGCCAGCAGCGTAGGACAGGGCAATCAGCCCCAGCATTTT

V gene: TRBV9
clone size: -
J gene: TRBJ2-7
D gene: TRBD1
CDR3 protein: CASSVGDRVHEQYF
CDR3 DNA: TGTGCCAGCAGCGTAGGGGACAGGGTCCACGAGCAGTACTTC

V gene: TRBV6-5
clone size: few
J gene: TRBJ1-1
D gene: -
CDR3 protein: CASPGASEAFF
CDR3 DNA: TGTGCCAGCCCCGGGGCTTCTGAAGCTTTCTTT

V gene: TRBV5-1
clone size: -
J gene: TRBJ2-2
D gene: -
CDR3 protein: CASSLGQDTGELFF
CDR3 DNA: TGCGCCAGCAGCTTGGGACAGGACACCGGGGAGCTGTTTTTT

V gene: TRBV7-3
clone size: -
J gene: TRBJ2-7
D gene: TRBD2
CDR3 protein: CASSLTSGGSYEQYF
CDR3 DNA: TGTGCCAGCAGCCTTACTAGCGGGGGGTCCTACGAGCAGTACTTC

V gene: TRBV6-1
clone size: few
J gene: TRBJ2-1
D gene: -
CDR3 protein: CASSEPPRGSYNEQFF
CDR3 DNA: TGTGCCAGCAGTGAACCCCCGCGGGGTTCCTACAATGAGCAGTTCTTC